Listed below are T cell receptor beta chains from one sample, sequenced in a study of control samples from healthy donors and cancer patients. Data came from immunoSEQ multiplex PCR; TCRdb stores just in-frame clones and leaves some out. The profile shows 65,000 to 100,000 clones, 91% of them singletons. The sequenced sample was blood. These receptors came from a man aged 50 to 60 in good health. Both conserved end residues are part of each CDR3. D genes are given only for firm matches. Clone size is not always given. Where it is, it says once, few, many or a class for expanded clones.

D gene: TRBD1; clone size: .; V gene: TRBV5-1; CDR3 length: 15; J gene: TRBJ2-7; CDR3 DNA: TGCGCCAGCAAAGGGGGCGCATCGGAATCCTACGAGCAGTACTTC; CDR3 protein: CASKGGASESYEQYF
D gene: .; clone size: .; V gene: TRBV9; CDR3 length: 13; J gene: TRBJ2-7; CDR3 DNA: TGTGCCAGCAGCCCTCGGGGACGGGGGGAGCAGTACTTC; CDR3 protein: CASSPRGRGEQYF
D gene: .; clone size: .; V gene: TRBV24-1; CDR3 length: 15; J gene: TRBJ2-3; CDR3 DNA: TGTGCCACCAGCCTCGGCGGGACCGCCGCAGATACGCAGTATTTT; CDR3 protein: CATSLGGTAADTQYF
D gene: TRBD1; clone size: .; V gene: TRBV24-1; CDR3 length: 15; J gene: TRBJ2-1; CDR3 DNA: TGTGCCACTGGGGTACGGACAGGGAGCTACAATGAGCAGTTCTTC; CDR3 protein: CATGVRTGSYNEQFF
D gene: TRBD1; clone size: .; V gene: TRBV13; CDR3 length: 15; J gene: TRBJ2-7; CDR3 DNA: TGTGCCAGCAGCGGAACCGGGACAGGGGAGAACGAGCAGTACTTC; CDR3 protein: CASSGTGTGENEQYF
D gene: TRBD1; clone size: .; V gene: TRBV11-1; CDR3 length: 15; J gene: TRBJ2-7; CDR3 DNA: TGTGCCAGCAGCGCCCAACAGGGGGCCATCTACGAGCAGTACTTC; CDR3 protein: CASSAQQGAIYEQYF
D gene: .; clone size: .; V gene: TRBV6-4; CDR3 length: 14; J gene: TRBJ1-5; CDR3 DNA: TGTGCCAGCAGTGACAGTCCCGACCAGCAGCCCCAGCATTTT; CDR3 protein: CASSDSPDQQPQHF
D gene: .; clone size: .; V gene: TRBV5-1; CDR3 length: 15; J gene: TRBJ1-3; CDR3 DNA: TGCGCCAGCAGCTTTTCGGGCCCTTCGACGGACACCATATATTTT; CDR3 protein: CASSFSGPSTDTIYF
D gene: .; clone size: once; V gene: TRBV7-2; CDR3 length: 15; J gene: TRBJ2-1; CDR3 DNA: TGTGCCAGCAGCTACGATAACCGGGTCTACAATGAGCAGTTCTTC; CDR3 protein: CASSYDNRVYNEQFF
D gene: .; clone size: .; V gene: TRBV11-2; CDR3 length: 19; J gene: TRBJ1-2; CDR3 DNA: TGTGCCAGCAGCTTAGGTGGAGGAGGGGAGATCCCGGGCCTCTATGGCTACACCTTC; CDR3 protein: CASSLGGGGEIPGLYGYTF
D gene: .; clone size: once; V gene: TRBV24-1; CDR3 length: 13; J gene: TRBJ2-3; CDR3 DNA: TGTGCCACCAGTGGTGGGGCGAGAGATACGCAGTATTTT; CDR3 protein: CATSGGARDTQYF
D gene: .; clone size: .; V gene: TRBV24-1; CDR3 length: 15; J gene: TRBJ2-1; CDR3 DNA: TGTGCCACCAGTGATGGGGGGAGCTCCTACAATGAGCAGTTCTTC; CDR3 protein: CATSDGGSSYNEQFF
D gene: .; clone size: .; V gene: TRBV9; CDR3 length: 14; J gene: TRBJ2-7; CDR3 DNA: TGTGCCAGCAGCGAGACCTCGGGGACCTACGAGCAGTACTTC; CDR3 protein: CASSETSGTYEQYF
D gene: .; clone size: .; V gene: TRBV18; CDR3 length: 16; J gene: TRBJ1-2; CDR3 DNA: TGTGCCAGCTCACCCACGAGCGGGGCGGTGATCTATGGCTACACCTTC; CDR3 protein: CASSPTSGAVIYGYTF
D gene: .; clone size: once; V gene: TRBV14; CDR3 length: 19; J gene: TRBJ1-2; CDR3 DNA: TGTGCCAGCAGCCAAGATCTGAGAAGGGGCTACAACCCTAACTATGGCTACACCTTC; CDR3 protein: CASSQDLRRGYNPNYGYTF
D gene: .; clone size: .; V gene: TRBV9; CDR3 length: 14; J gene: TRBJ2-3; CDR3 DNA: TGTGCCAGCAGTAGTTGGGGGGTTACAGATACGCAGTATTTT; CDR3 protein: CASSSWGVTDTQYF
D gene: TRBD1; clone size: once; V gene: TRBV4-1; CDR3 length: 14; J gene: TRBJ1-2; CDR3 DNA: TGCGCCAGCAGCCCAGGACAGGGTCGATATGGCTACACCTTC; CDR3 protein: CASSPGQGRYGYTF
D gene: .; clone size: .; V gene: TRBV6-2/TRBV6-3; CDR3 length: 13; J gene: TRBJ1-1; CDR3 DNA: TGTGCCAGCAGTTGGTGGGAGGGCACTGAAGCTTTCTTT; CDR3 protein: CASSWWEGTEAFF
D gene: TRBD2; clone size: .; V gene: TRBV7-8; CDR3 length: 15; J gene: TRBJ2-7; CDR3 DNA: TGTGCCAGCAGCTTAACTAGCGGGGGGGCCCACGAGCAGTACTTC; CDR3 protein: CASSLTSGGAHEQYF
D gene: TRBD1; clone size: .; V gene: TRBV6-5; CDR3 length: 15; J gene: TRBJ2-1; CDR3 DNA: TGTGCCAGCAGCAGGGGGCCCCTACTCTACAATGAGCAGTTCTTC; CDR3 protein: CASSRGPLLYNEQFF
D gene: .; clone size: .; V gene: TRBV18; CDR3 length: 16; J gene: TRBJ1-3; CDR3 DNA: TGTGCCAGCTCGGCCGACAACGGGGGGCCTGGAAACACCATATATTTT; CDR3 protein: CASSADNGGPGNTIYF
D gene: TRBD1; clone size: .; V gene: TRBV29-1; CDR3 length: 13; J gene: TRBJ1-5; CDR3 DNA: TGCAGCGTCGGGACAGCAGTCAATCAGCCCCAGCATTTT; CDR3 protein: CSVGTAVNQPQHF
D gene: TRBD2; clone size: .; V gene: TRBV5-8; CDR3 length: 15; J gene: TRBJ2-5; CDR3 DNA: TGTGCCAGCACCTCAATTTCGAGGGGAGGGGAGACCCAGTACTTC; CDR3 protein: CASTSISRGGETQYF
D gene: .; clone size: .; V gene: TRBV12-5; CDR3 length: 17; J gene: TRBJ1-5; CDR3 DNA: TGTGCTAGTGGTCTCTCATTATCCGTTGTGCTAAATCAGCCCCAGCATTTT; CDR3 protein: CASGLSLSVVLNQPQHF
D gene: .; clone size: .; V gene: TRBV19; CDR3 length: 13; J gene: TRBJ1-6; CDR3 DNA: TGTGCCAGTAGTAGTGTGGATAATTCACCCCTCCACTTT; CDR3 protein: CASSSVDNSPLHF
D gene: TRBD1; clone size: once; V gene: TRBV9; CDR3 length: 16; J gene: TRBJ2-1; CDR3 DNA: TGTGCCAGCAGAGAGGCGAGGGGACAGAGATACAATGAGCAGTTCTTC; CDR3 protein: CASREARGQRYNEQFF
D gene: .; clone size: .; V gene: TRBV15; CDR3 length: 13; J gene: TRBJ1-2; CDR3 DNA: TGTGCCACCAGCAGAGTGGTCGGAAATGGCTACACCTTC; CDR3 protein: CATSRVVGNGYTF
D gene: TRBD1; clone size: .; V gene: TRBV2; CDR3 length: 14; J gene: TRBJ1-2; CDR3 DNA: TGTGCCAGAAGCACGGGACAGACATCCTATGGCTACACCTTC; CDR3 protein: CARSTGQTSYGYTF
D gene: .; clone size: .; V gene: TRBV5-1; CDR3 length: 13; J gene: TRBJ2-2; CDR3 DNA: TGCGCCAGCAGCCTTCAGGAGACCGGGGAGCTGTTTTTT; CDR3 protein: CASSLQETGELFF
D gene: .; clone size: once; V gene: TRBV18; CDR3 length: 14; J gene: TRBJ1-6; CDR3 DNA: TGTGCCAGCTCACCACCGACGGATCGAACACCCCTCCACTTT; CDR3 protein: CASSPPTDRTPLHF
D gene: .; clone size: .; V gene: TRBV6-5; CDR3 length: 15; J gene: TRBJ1-1; CDR3 DNA: TGTGCCAGCAGTTACTCAGGCAGGGGAGGGCTGAAAACTTTCTTT; CDR3 protein: CASSYSGRGGLKTFF
D gene: .; clone size: .; V gene: TRBV5-5; CDR3 length: 15; J gene: TRBJ1-5; CDR3 DNA: TGTGCCAGCAGCTTGGCCGGGGGGGCGAGGCAGCCCCAGCATTTT; CDR3 protein: CASSLAGGARQPQHF
D gene: .; clone size: .; V gene: TRBV7-2; CDR3 length: 16; J gene: TRBJ2-1; CDR3 DNA: TGTGCCAGCAGCTTATCCTATCGGGCGTCCTACAATGAGCAGTTCTTC; CDR3 protein: CASSLSYRASYNEQFF
D gene: .; clone size: .; V gene: TRBV30; CDR3 length: 16; J gene: TRBJ2-7; CDR3 DNA: TGTGCCTGGAGTGTAATGGGGGAGGACCAGGGCCCACGGCAGTACTTC; CDR3 protein: CAWSVMGEDQGPRQYF
D gene: TRBD2; clone size: .; V gene: TRBV7-9; CDR3 length: 15; J gene: TRBJ2-3; CDR3 DNA: TGTGCCAGCAGCTCGGGACTAGCGGATACAGATACGCAGTATTTT; CDR3 protein: CASSSGLADTDTQYF
D gene: TRBD1; clone size: .; V gene: TRBV18; CDR3 length: 14; J gene: TRBJ1-1; CDR3 DNA: TGTGCCAGCTCAGCACGACAGGGCGACACTGAAGCTTTCTTT; CDR3 protein: CASSARQGDTEAFF
D gene: .; clone size: .; V gene: TRBV24-1; CDR3 length: 17; J gene: TRBJ2-1; CDR3 DNA: TGTGCCACCAGTGATCGCCCCAAACGGAGCTCCTACAATGAGCAGTTCTTC; CDR3 protein: CATSDRPKRSSYNEQFF
D gene: .; clone size: .; V gene: TRBV5-1; CDR3 length: 15; J gene: TRBJ1-3; CDR3 DNA: TGCGCCAGCAGCTTGAATCATCTCTCTGGAAACACCATATATTTT; CDR3 protein: CASSLNHLSGNTIYF
D gene: .; clone size: once; V gene: TRBV18; CDR3 length: 16; J gene: TRBJ1-5; CDR3 DNA: TGTGCCAGCTCACCAAGCGGGGCCGGAGGCAATCAGCCCCAGCATTTT; CDR3 protein: CASSPSGAGGNQPQHF
D gene: .; clone size: .; V gene: TRBV30; CDR3 length: 12; J gene: TRBJ1-1; CDR3 DNA: TGTGCCTGGAGTTTTGGGGAGACTGAAGCTTTCTTT; CDR3 protein: CAWSFGETEAFF
D gene: .; clone size: .; V gene: TRBV19; CDR3 length: 15; J gene: TRBJ1-2; CDR3 DNA: TGTGCCAGTAGAAGGGGACTGACAGCTAACTATGGCTACACCTTC; CDR3 protein: CASRRGLTANYGYTF
D gene: .; clone size: .; V gene: TRBV6-5; CDR3 length: 15; J gene: TRBJ1-1; CDR3 DNA: TGTGCCAGCAGTTACTCGGTCAGGACGAACACTGAAGCTTTCTTT; CDR3 protein: CASSYSVRTNTEAFF
D gene: .; clone size: .; V gene: TRBV6-5; CDR3 length: 13; J gene: TRBJ1-1; CDR3 DNA: TGTGCCAGCAGTTACGCAACTGGCACTGAAGCTTTCTTT; CDR3 protein: CASSYATGTEAFF
D gene: .; clone size: .; V gene: TRBV24-1; CDR3 length: 12; J gene: TRBJ1-5; CDR3 DNA: TGTGCCACCAGTGACCACGATCAGCCCCAGCATTTT; CDR3 protein: CATSDHDQPQHF
D gene: .; clone size: .; V gene: TRBV6-5; CDR3 length: 13; J gene: TRBJ2-7; CDR3 DNA: TGTGCCAGCAGTTACAGTGGTATTCACGAGCAGTACTTC; CDR3 protein: CASSYSGIHEQYF
D gene: .; clone size: .; V gene: TRBV5-5; CDR3 length: 14; J gene: TRBJ1-6; CDR3 DNA: TGTGCCAGCAGCTTGTGGGGGGATGATTCACCCCTCCACTTT; CDR3 protein: CASSLWGDDSPLHF
D gene: .; clone size: .; V gene: TRBV7-2; CDR3 length: 13; J gene: TRBJ2-1; CDR3 DNA: TGTGCCAGCAGCTTAAAGTGGGACCAACTGGAGTTCTTC; CDR3 protein: CASSLKWDQLEFF
D gene: .; clone size: .; V gene: TRBV5-1; CDR3 length: 11; J gene: TRBJ2-2; CDR3 DNA: TGCGCCAGCAGCCTCAACGGGGAGCTGTTTTTT; CDR3 protein: CASSLNGELFF
D gene: TRBD1; clone size: .; V gene: TRBV4-1; CDR3 length: 17; J gene: TRBJ1-2; CDR3 DNA: TGCGCCAGCAGCCAAACCCCCCGGACAGGGGAGGGCTATGGCTACACCTTC; CDR3 protein: CASSQTPRTGEGYGYTF
D gene: .; clone size: .; V gene: TRBV5-1; CDR3 length: 16; J gene: TRBJ1-1; CDR3 DNA: TGCGCCAGCAGCATCCAACAACAGGGATGGAACACTGAAGCTTTCTTT; CDR3 protein: CASSIQQQGWNTEAFF
D gene: TRBD1; clone size: once; V gene: TRBV24-1; CDR3 length: 13; J gene: TRBJ1-1; CDR3 DNA: TGTGCCACCAGTGATACGACAGGGGATGAAGCTTTCTTT; CDR3 protein: CATSDTTGDEAFF
D gene: .; clone size: few; V gene: TRBV6-5; CDR3 length: 11; J gene: TRBJ1-1; CDR3 DNA: TGTGCCAGCAAAGGAGGGACAACAGCTTTCTTT; CDR3 protein: CASKGGTTAFF
D gene: TRBD2; clone size: .; V gene: TRBV10-1; CDR3 length: 16; J gene: TRBJ2-1; CDR3 DNA: TGCGCCAGCAGTGAAGAAATAGCGGGGGGCTATGATGAGCAGTTCTTC; CDR3 protein: CASSEEIAGGYDEQFF
D gene: .; clone size: .; V gene: TRBV18; CDR3 length: 15; J gene: TRBJ1-3; CDR3 DNA: TGTGCCAGCTCACCACCGGGGGGTCCTGGAAACACCATATATTTT; CDR3 protein: CASSPPGGPGNTIYF